This TCR beta chain came from a study of a mutant IDH1 vaccine in newly diagnosed glioma. Study-level background: Therapy received beforehand was radiotherapy, temozolomide, or both, with most patients given both.

From germline, CDR1 is GTSNPN and CDR2 SVGIG (reference sequence). V was clipped by 5 bases and J by 8 bases; unmatched bases: 3. The CDR3 has 12 amino acids. Assay: immunoSEQ multiplex PCR; the TCRdb copy retains only in-frame clones and omits some. The data show fewer than 85,000 clones, with just over 85% seen just once and around 3% held by the top ten. Time point in this sample: baseline, week 1 (first vaccination visit). Documented treatment: pre-vaccination baseline after standard-of-care therapy. Sequenced material: PBMCs, taken from a glioma patient treated with radiotherapy, temozolomide or both. The chain has TRBV30 and TRBJ1-2; 12 positions match TRBD1. This receptor was identified in a man younger than 45 with glioma. CDR3 amino acids: CAWGTGGRGYTF. CDR3 sequence (DNA): TGTGCCTGGGGGACAGGGGGCAGGGGCTACACCTTC. The variable domain in full, completed from reference TRBV30 and TRBJ1-2, reads SQTIHQWPATLVQPVGSPLSLECTVEGTSNPNLYWYRQAAGRGLQLLFYSVGIGQISSEVPQNLSASRPQDRQFILSSKKLLLSDSGFYLCAWGTGGRGYTFGSGTRLTVV.